One sample yielded the 3 T cell receptor beta chains listed below, sequenced in a study of regulatory T cells in long-lasting Graves disease. CDR3-region Arm-PCR and iRepertoire HTBI primers produced the TCR beta libraries. Via MiXCR, TCRdb re-called the multiplex PCR reads, giving one row per CDR3 protein. Among hundreds of thousands of distinct CDR3 sequences, about 15% were seen once, and the ten largest hold approximately 11%. Time point reported: newly diagnosed GD, antithyroid drugs for less than 3 months. Extracted PBMC RNA gave rise to the TCR library. Separately, the same data were catalogued under a study of T cells in Graves' hyperthyroidism and ophthalmopathy.

Here the sequenced sample was peripheral blood mononuclear cells (PBMCs), taken at new diagnosis, from a patient treated with antithyroid drugs. Source of these receptors: a woman in her 30s with Graves disease.

This clonotype was detected ten times or more. The chain joins TRBV10-3 to TRBJ2-7; D uncertain. V was clipped by 3 bases and J by 0 bases, with 12 bases between them. Germline V lookup: CDR1 ENHRY, CDR2 SYGVKD. The CDR3 is made up of 15 amino acids. The CDR3 coding sequence is TGTGCCATCAGTGACGCGACTCAAATCTCCTACGAGCAGTACTTC. This encodes CAISDATQISYEQYF.

This clonotype was seen at least ten times. V gene TRBV7-8 combines with J gene TRBJ1-1; unclear D gene. Per the germline V gene, CDR1 is SGHVS and CDR2 is FQNEAQ. Trimming cost V 5 bases and J 10 bases, with 23 bases left between them. The CDR3 consists of 15 residues. CDR3 in amino acids: CASSLDQLWHRRAFF. The CDR3 bases are TGTGCCAGCAGCCTCGACCAACTGTGGCACCGACGAGCTTTCTTT. Variable domain in full (rest from reference TRBV7-8 and TRBJ1-1): GAGVSQSPRYKVAKRGQDVALRCDPISGHVSLFWYQQALGQGPEFLTYFQNEAQLDKSGLPSDRFFAERPEGSVSTLKIQRTQQEDSAVYLCASSLDQLWHRRAFFGQGTRLTVV.

The chain links TRBV29-1 to TRBJ1-2; D may be TRBD1 (6 bases). Per germline, CDR1 SQVTM and CDR2 ANQGSEA. The ends were cut back, 0 bases at V and 5 bases at J, with 25 bases in the middle. The CDR3 extends over 18 amino acids. CDR3 bases: TGCAGCGTTGAAGATCATGGGCAGGGGAACTTGTTTGTATATGGCTACACCTTC. This translates into CSVEDHGQGNLFVYGYTF.